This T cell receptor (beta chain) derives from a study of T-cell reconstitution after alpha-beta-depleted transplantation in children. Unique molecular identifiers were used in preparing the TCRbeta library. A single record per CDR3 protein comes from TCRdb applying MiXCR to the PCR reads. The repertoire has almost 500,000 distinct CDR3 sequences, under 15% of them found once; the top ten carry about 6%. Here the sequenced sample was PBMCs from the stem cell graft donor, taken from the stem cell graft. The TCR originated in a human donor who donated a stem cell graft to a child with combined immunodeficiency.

The CDR3: CAISVGAGSTEAFF. CDR3 coding DNA: TGTGCCATCAGTGTCGGGGCAGGGAGCACTGAAGCTTTCTTT. This chain uses TRBV10-3 with TRBJ1-1; tentative D call: TRBD1 (5 bases). Between the trimmed V and J ends, which lost 4 bases and 4 bases, there was a span of 13 bases. The length of the CDR3 is 14 residues. In germline, CDR1 is ENHRY, CDR2 SYGVKD.